In this sample, the clone carrying this TCR beta chain turned up many times. The antigen remains undetermined. The CDR3 runs to 16 residues. Losses at the gene ends were 6 bases for V and 4 bases for J; bases not matched to a gene: 10. Per germline, CDR1 DFQATT and CDR2 SNEGSKA (reference sequence). The data were taken from a study of regulatory T cells in long-lasting Graves disease. Study at large: The study enrolled newly diagnosed Graves' patients on antithyroid drugs under 3 months. General study points: Thyroid tissue was not studied; only peripheral blood was.

Sequencing libraries for TCR beta were prepared with iRepertoire HTBI primers and Arm-PCR of CDR3 regions. TCRdb ran MiXCR on the multiplex PCR reads and lists one entry per CDR3 protein. Counted here are approximately 300,000 distinct CDR3 sequences, over 15% occurring once; the ten biggest clones make up 38%. Time point given: newly diagnosed GD, antithyroid drugs for less than 3 months. From PBMCs, RNA was extracted and then used to make the TCR library. Each of the patients was recruited from an endocrinology department situated in Xi'an, China. This sequence joins TRBV20-1 and TRBJ2-1, with 12 bases aligning to TRBD2. This sequence originates from a female donor with Graves disease. This material consisted of peripheral blood mononuclear cells (PBMCs), taken at new diagnosis, from a patient treated with antithyroid drugs. CDR3 loop: CSAPRLAGDIYNEQFF. The CDR3 DNA sequence: TGCAGTGCCCCCAGACTAGCGGGAGATATTTACAATGAGCAGTTCTTC.